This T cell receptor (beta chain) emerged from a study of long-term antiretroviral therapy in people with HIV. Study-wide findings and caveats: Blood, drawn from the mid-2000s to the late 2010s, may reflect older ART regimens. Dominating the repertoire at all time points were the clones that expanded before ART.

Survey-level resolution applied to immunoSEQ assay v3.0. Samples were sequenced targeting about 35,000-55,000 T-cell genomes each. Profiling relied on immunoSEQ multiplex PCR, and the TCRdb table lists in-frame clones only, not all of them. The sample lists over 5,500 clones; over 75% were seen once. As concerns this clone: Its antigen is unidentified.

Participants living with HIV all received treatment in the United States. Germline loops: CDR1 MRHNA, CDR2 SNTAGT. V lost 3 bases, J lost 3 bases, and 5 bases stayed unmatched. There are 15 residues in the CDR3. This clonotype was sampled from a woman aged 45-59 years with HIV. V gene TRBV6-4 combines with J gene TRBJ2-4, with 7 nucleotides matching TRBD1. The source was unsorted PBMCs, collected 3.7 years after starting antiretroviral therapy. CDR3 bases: TGTGCCAGCAGTGATACTGACAGGGACAAAAACATTCAGTACTTC. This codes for CASSDTDRDKNIQYF.